This T cell receptor (beta chain) is drawn from a study of beta chain features in type 1 diabetes (dated by TCRdb to the late 2010s). Describing the broader study: Mean age, gender distribution, total cell number and subset yield were not different between patients and healthy donors. A total of some 100,000,000 sorted cells were examined across all samples, and a strong correlation was observed between cell number per subset and RNA yield. The study compared TCRB repertoires of sorted circulating CD4+ T cell subsets between recently diagnosed type 1 diabetes patients and matched healthy donors. Whereas all 28 donors provided naive and central memory subsets, regulatory and stem cell-like memory subsets were isolated from just 8 patients and about 8 healthy donors. Study-wide findings and limitations: Naive, central memory and regulatory TCRB repertoires appeared to be more similar among patients than among healthy donors. Because the HLA sub-analyses included only small numbers of individuals, any influence of HLA type on TCRB rearrangement was left unresolved. In all four CD4+ subsets, TCRB CDR3 length was moderately but significantly shorter in type 1 diabetes patients. Sequencing cDNA rather than genomic DNA could over-represent highly expressing activated cells, although activation and CD3 levels did not differ between groups. PCR might favor shorter templates, but patient and control samples were amplified and corrected together, so any skew would affect both groups equally. Fewer insertions and more nucleotide deletions at VDJ recombination sites were observed in patients with type 1 diabetes, implying thymic rearrangement abnormalities.

From each donor, a single peripheral blood sample of about 116 mL on average was drawn into heparinised tubes. Using a panel that included CD45RO, CCR7, CD25, CD127, CD95 and CD27, naive, central memory, regulatory and stem cell-like memory CD4+ T cells were sorted on a BD FACSAria II. A purity above 95% was achieved for all sorted populations. Right away, PBMCs were isolated by Lymphoprep density gradient centrifugation and were stained directly, with no culture step. So that batch effects would be minimized, each experiment stained and sorted samples in pairs, pairing one healthy donor with one patient. This clone was observed a few times. Its antigen remains undetermined. Base quality data are lacking; no much larger clone is found one base away. The CDR3 covers 15 residues, taking in both the cysteine and the phenylalanine. Of the read, only the CDR3 DNA is kept; its 45 bases are in frame from base 1. V drops 2 bases and J drops 2 bases, leaving 11 bases in between. The germline V gene supplies CDR1 SGHTS and CDR2 YDEGEE.

The High Capacity cDNA Reverse Transcription Kit was used to reverse transcribe all of the isolated RNA, meaning that expressed TCRB transcripts were what got sequenced. Naive, central memory and regulatory T cell samples underwent deep immunoSEQ sequencing, averaging approximately 3.5 million total reads per sample. Sorted cells were lysed in RLT buffer, and RNA was extracted using DNase-treated RNeasy Micro or Mini kits according to cell number. To prevent cross-contamination, each cell subset was processed individually, whereas patient and healthy donor samples were processed jointly. Using the immunoSEQ multiplex PCR, TCRB sequences were amplified from cDNA into 87-bp fragments spanning the CDR3 region. Sequencing of the amplicons was performed on the Illumina HiSeq platform. Turning to the authors' computational methods: PCR bias was computationally corrected using synthetic template baselines, reads within Hamming distance 2 were collapsed, and singletons that could not be merged were discarded. Reads were aligned against IMGT so that V, D and J genes, CDR3 length and insertions or deletions at six rearrangement sites could be assigned. Within each subset, clonotype counts were normalized to the number of sorted cells before true diversity and Gini coefficients were calculated with the tcR R package. Repertoire sharing was quantified using the overlap coefficient calculated on TCRB nucleotide sequences. As a proxy for the pre-selection repertoire, out-of-frame TCRB sequences from naive cells were analyzed. The table was pulled from immuneACCESS by TCRdb, which kept in-frame rearrangements only. Such tables lose some clones; where checked, under half of the loss comes from unresolved V genes, and the rest has no known cause. The V and J calls and clone size come from that table; D and trimming were worked out from the DNA. The sample table shows hundreds of thousands of clones, and 9.6% are seen once. Clones ranked in the top ten supply about 0.037% of the sample.

The chain employs TRBV5-8 and TRBJ1-5, with the D gene not clear enough to name. The clonotype was recovered from a woman aged 18-29 years in good health. Sequenced: naive CD4+ T cells from blood. The sample's cell subset or site label is to be understood as: true naive CD4+ T cells. The nucleotide sequence reads as follows: TGTGCCAGCAGCTTTGAGGGAAAGGGCAATCAGCCCCAGCATTTT. It translates to CASSFEGKGNQPQHF. With all but the CDR3 taken from the reference TRBV5-8 and TRBJ1-5 genes, the full variable domain is: EAGVTQSPTHLIKTRGQQATLRCSPISGHTSVYWYQQALGLGLQFLLWYDEGEERNRGNFPPRFSGRQFPNYSSELNVNALELEDSALYLCASSFEGKGNQPQHFGDGTRLSIL.